Sequencing of this T cell receptor beta chain was carried out in a study of blood T cell repertoires in COVID-19 (dated by TCRdb to 2020 to 2022). About the study as a whole: Samples covering the acute and convalescent phases of COVID-19 were provided by collaborators in the United States, Italy and Spain. Sample metadata almost always included a de-identified subject ID, COVID-19 status, age in years and sex. Deeply sampled blood TCRbeta repertoires from subjects exposed to, actively infected with, or recovered from COVID-19 were included in the dataset. The repertoires were released in a freely available public database intended as a resource for research on the immune response to SARS-CoV-2. The samples were drawn from two sources: the first 160 participants of the ongoing ImmuneRACE study, and 950 to 1,500 subjects contributed by 6 global collaborators. The prospective study material was composed of cDNA or gDNA derived from T cells, B-cell-depleted T cells, or PBMCs. Where HLA class I and class II types were available, the types were taken from metadata supplied by the sample provider, not from assay-based typing. Paper-wide results and their limitations: The amount of clinical and demographic metadata varied by source and participant and was provided uncurated.

Samples from volunteer blood donors who had recovered from COVID-19 were contributed by a second Seattle source. The collaborating institutions used their own protocols to collect whole blood in K2EDTA tubes. For TCRbeta analysis, collaborators shipped samples as frozen whole blood, isolated PBMCs, or DNA extracted from either of those sample types. Worth noting for this clone: Its antigen target is currently unknown. The sample holds no much larger clone one base away, and base qualities are not on file.

The CDR3 numbers 16 residues from cysteine through phenylalanine. The only DNA kept is the CDR3, 48 bases in frame from the first base. Between the V and J ends, shortened by 3 bases and 7 bases respectively, the junction contains 22 bases. CDR1 and CDR2, looked up from the germline V gene, are SGHVS and FQNEAQ. TCRbeta CDR3 regions were amplified from genomic DNA using the immunoSEQ Assay, a bias-controlled multiplex PCR. The authors' pipeline ran thus. Nucleated cell counts per sample were estimated from amplification of reference gene primers within the assay. Sequence reads were collapsed and filtered to measure the absolute abundance of every unique TCRbeta CDR3 rearrangement. For each sample, productive Simpson clonality was calculated by taking the square root of Simpson's diversity index across productive rearrangements. Sourced from immuneACCESS, this table was stored by TCRdb with only in-frame sequences that have V and J called. A share of the clones is absent; for the studies checked, an unresolved V gene accounts for under half, and the remainder has no known explanation. That table furnishes V, J and clone size, whereas the DNA furnished D and trimming. For this sample there are some 300,000 clones; roughly 88% appear just once. Under 8% of the sample goes to the ten largest clones.

The chain employs TRBV7-8 and TRBJ2-7, and perhaps TRBD2 as D gene, on 6 matching bases. Source material: peripheral blood. This clonotype was obtained from a woman in her twenties or thirties who had recovered from COVID-19. The nucleotides read TGTGCCAGCAGCTTTTCCGGTAGCGGCCAGCCATGGGAGCAGTACTTC. It specifies CASSFSGSGQPWEQYF.